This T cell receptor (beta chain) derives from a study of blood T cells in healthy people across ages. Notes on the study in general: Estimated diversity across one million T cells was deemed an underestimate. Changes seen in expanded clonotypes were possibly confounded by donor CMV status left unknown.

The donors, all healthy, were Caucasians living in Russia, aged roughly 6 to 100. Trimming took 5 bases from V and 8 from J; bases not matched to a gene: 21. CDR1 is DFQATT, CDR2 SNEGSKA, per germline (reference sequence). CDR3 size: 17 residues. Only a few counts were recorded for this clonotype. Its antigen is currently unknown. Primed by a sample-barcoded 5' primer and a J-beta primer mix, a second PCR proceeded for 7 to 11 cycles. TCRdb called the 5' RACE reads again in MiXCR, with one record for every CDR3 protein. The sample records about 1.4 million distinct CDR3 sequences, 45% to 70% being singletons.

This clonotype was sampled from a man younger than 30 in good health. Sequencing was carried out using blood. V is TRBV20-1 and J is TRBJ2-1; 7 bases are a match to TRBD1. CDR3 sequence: CSASRGTGDVLGDEQFF. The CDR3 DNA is TGCAGTGCTTCCCGGGGAACAGGGGACGTCTTAGGGGATGAGCAGTTCTTC.